The 32 T cell receptor beta chains given below trace back to one sample, sequenced in a study of T cells in localized non-small cell lung cancer. Sequenced by immunoSEQ multiplex PCR; TCRdb stores in-frame clones only, minus some. The repertoire holds roughly 48,000 clones, roughly 80% seen once, with about 15% in the top ten. The material sequenced was peripheral blood, taken before any cancer treatment. The receptors here all came from a man aged 35-69 years with stage I squamous cell lung carcinoma.

This clone was counted a single time. The chain recombines TRBV30 with TRBJ2-5, with 12 bases lining up with TRBD2. V lost 3 bases to trimming and J lost 4 bases; unmatched junction nucleotides: 3. CDR1 is GTSNPN, CDR2 SVGIG, per germline (reference sequence). This CDR3 contains 14 residues. CDR3 DNA sequence: TGTGCCTGGAGGACTAGCGGGGGAGGAGAGACCCAGTACTTC. Translation: CAWRTSGGGETQYF. The full variable domain, rest sourced from reference TRBV30 and TRBJ2-5, is SQTIHQWPATLVQPVGSPLSLECTVEGTSNPNLYWYRQAAGRGLQLLFYSVGIGQISSEVPQNLSASRPQDRQFILSSKKLLLSDSGFYLCAWRTSGGGETQYFGPGTRLLVL.

V usage is TRBV30 and J usage is TRBJ1-2; D not resolved. The V end was cut by 1 base, the J end by 2 bases, with 17 bases between. The length of the CDR3 is 16 residues. CDR1 and CDR2 (germline): GTSNPN, SVGIG (reference sequence). For the CDR3, the DNA is TGTGCCTGGAGTGGCGGTACCGACACCAGCAACTATGGCTACACCTTC. It is translated as CAWSGGTDTSNYGYTF.

This chain connects TRBV6-5 to TRBJ1-1; D is unresolved. This CDR3 region has 12 residues. The germline V and J ends were trimmed by 10 bases and 6 bases, with 15 bases remaining between them. The germline V gene encodes CDR1 MNHEY and CDR2 SVGAGI. The CDR3 bases are TGTGCCACCCGCAGAACCGTCGCTGAAGCTTTCTTT. Translating gives CATRRTVAEAFF.

This chain links TRBV6-1 with TRBJ2-1; D might be TRBD1 or TRBD2, each matching 5 bases. This CDR3 comprises 14 residues. Germline CDR1 MNHNS, CDR2 SASEGT. The V end lost 5 bases, the J end lost 5 bases, and 13 bases lay between the germline ends. CDR3 loop: CASSLLRGDNEQFF. In DNA, the CDR3 is TGTGCCAGCAGTTTATTACGAGGGGACAATGAGCAGTTCTTC.

The chain is built from TRBV27 and TRBJ1-2, with D possibly TRBD1 on 6 matching bases. The CDR3 contains 18 residues. Germline CDR1 reads MNHEY; CDR2 reads SMNVEV (reference sequence). V lost 5 bases, J lost 4 bases, and 26 bases lay in between. CDR3 nucleotides: TGTGCCAGCAGTCCACAACGTGGGGCGCAGGGGCTGGGCTATGGCTACACCTTC. It is translated as CASSPQRGAQGLGYGYTF.

The rearrangement links TRBV4-3 to TRBJ2-2, with D perhaps TRBD1 (6 bases). V lost 0 bases and J lost 4, with 9 bases in between. The CDR3 loop spans 15 amino acids. The germline V gene encodes CDR1 LGHNA and CDR2 YSLEER. The CDR3, as DNA: TGCGCCAGCAGCCAAGACTCAGGGGCCACCGGGGAGCTGTTTTTT. Protein: CASSQDSGATGELFF.

This sequence joins TRBV30 and TRBJ1-4; weak D call: TRBD1 (5 bases). V was pared by 3 bases and J by 3 bases, with 14 bases between. Per germline, CDR1 GTSNPN and CDR2 SVGIG (reference sequence). The CDR3 is made up of 15 amino acids. For the CDR3, the DNA is TGTGCCTGGAGCGCCCGCTGGGGGTCTAATGAAAAACTGTTTTTT. Its protein product is CAWSARWGSNEKLFF.

The chain recombines TRBV6-5 with TRBJ2-7; TRBD2 matches at 7 bases. The junction had 7 bases not matched to a gene; V was cut back by 0 bases and J by 2 bases. This CDR3 comprises 16 residues. Germline V CDR1 and CDR2: MNHEY, SVGAGI. This CDR3 reads CASSYSMGGGPYEQYF. CDR3 coding DNA: TGTGCCAGCAGTTACTCGATGGGCGGGGGTCCCTACGAGCAGTACTTC.

This rearrangement joins TRBV7-3 to TRBJ2-2; tentatively, D is TRBD1 (6 bases). The V end lost 8 bases, the J end lost 0 bases, and 13 bases lay between the germline ends. Looked up from germline, CDR1 is SGHTA and CDR2 is FQGTGA. CDR3 size: 15 residues. The CDR3: CASSPGHTNTGELFF. As DNA, the CDR3 is TGTGCCAGCTCCCCGGGACACACGAACACCGGGGAGCTGTTTTTT.

V and J are TRBV27 and TRBJ2-5; 11 bases fit TRBD2. Germline assignment: CDR1 MNHEY and CDR2 SMNVEV (reference sequence). The CDR3 sequence is 15 residues long. With V trimmed by 6 bases and J by 5 bases, 8 bases remained unmatched. CDR3 loop: CASSPALAGVETQYF. DNA for the CDR3: TGTGCCAGCAGCCCAGCACTAGCGGGGGTTGAGACCCAGTACTTC.

The V gene is TRBV30, the J gene TRBJ2-7; TRBD2 matches 7 bases. The V gene's germline CDR1 is GTSNPN and CDR2 SVGIG (reference sequence). The ends lost 4 bases at V and 0 bases at J; junction bases unmatched: 3. This CDR3 has 13 amino acids. The CDR3 loop reads CAWTKRGSYEQYF. The CDR3 DNA follows: TGTGCCTGGACCAAGCGGGGCTCCTACGAGCAGTACTTC.

The chain couples TRBV7-9 to TRBJ1-1; D is ambiguous. Germline lookup yields CDR1 SEHNR and CDR2 FQNEAQ (reference sequence). The CDR3 is made up of 13 amino acids. V lost 0 bases and J 4 bases, leaving 6 bases between the germline ends. In DNA form, the CDR3 reads TGTGCCAGCAGCTTAGCTCAAGGCACTGAAGCTTTCTTT. Translation: CASSLAQGTEAFF.

In the case of this clone: This sample also contains other DNA sequences that code for the same CDR3. This chain joins TRBV5-1 and TRBJ2-7; 9 positions agree with TRBD1. The germline gives CDR1 SGHRS, CDR2 YFSETQ. The CDR3 sequence is 15 residues long. With 1 base clipped from V and 4 bases from J, the junction kept 6 bases outside the gene matches. CDR3 DNA: TGCGCCAGCAGCTTGACCCCGGGACAGGGATACGAGCAGTACTTC. Protein sequence: CASSLTPGQGYEQYF.

The chain recombines TRBV7-3 with TRBJ2-2; a weak D match, TRBD1 (5 bases). This CDR3 region has 14 residues. V lost 5 bases to trimming and J lost 3 bases, with 10 bases between them. From germline, CDR1 is SGHTA and CDR2 FQGTGA. The CDR3: CASSPLGDTGELFF. For the CDR3, the DNA is TGTGCCAGCAGCCCCCTAGGGGACACCGGGGAGCTGTTTTTT.

About this clone: This sample includes further DNA sequences coding for the same CDR3. The rearrangement joins TRBV4-2 to TRBJ2-7; 8 nucleotides agree with TRBD2. The ends lost 4 bases at V and 2 bases at J; junction bases unmatched: 4. Looked up from germline, CDR1 is LGHNA and CDR2 is YNFKEQ. The CDR3 is 14 amino acids. In DNA, the CDR3 is TGTGCCAGCAGCCCGGACGGGGGGGCCTACGAGCAGTACTTC. This encodes CASSPDGGAYEQYF.

The chain is built from TRBV6-5 and TRBJ1-4; D is unresolved. V dropped 6 bases and J dropped 1 base, with 12 bases sitting between them. Germline V gene sequence: CDR1 MNHEY, CDR2 SVGAGI. There are 15 residues in the CDR3. The CDR3 spells CASSLTGGTNEKLFF. The CDR3 DNA reads as TGTGCCAGCAGCCTAACCGGCGGAACTAATGAAAAACTGTTTTTT.

The chain combines TRBV9 with TRBJ2-1, with 11 bases lining up with TRBD2. The germline V gene has CDR1 SGDLS and CDR2 YYNGEE. This CDR3 is built from 15 residues. V shed 2 bases and J 14 bases; nucleotides not matched to a gene: 12. The CDR3 here is CASSVTGTSGQGEFF. In DNA, the CDR3 is TGTGCCAGCAGCGTTACAGGGACTAGCGGACAAGGGGAGTTCTTC.

The CDR3 loop reads CASSPGVAGGPSDTQYF. For the CDR3, the DNA is TGTGCCAGCTCACCAGGGGTAGCGGGGGGGCCATCGGATACGCAGTATTTT. This chain links TRBV18 with TRBJ2-3; TRBD2 matches 11 bases. With 2 bases clipped from V and 6 bases from J, the junction kept 10 bases outside the gene matches. Germline assignment: CDR1 KGHSH and CDR2 LQKENI. The CDR3 runs 17 residues.

The chain joins TRBV5-1 to TRBJ2-7; possibly TRBD1 for D (5 bases). V lost 4 bases and J lost 0, with 11 bases in between. This CDR3 comprises 14 residues. Per the germline V gene, CDR1 is SGHRS and CDR2 is YFSETQ. The CDR3 sequence is CASSPSGSSYEQYF. As DNA, the CDR3 is TGCGCCAGCAGCCCATCAGGGTCCTCCTACGAGCAGTACTTC. The entire variable domain, with the rest obtained from reference TRBV5-1 and TRBJ2-7, is as follows: KAGVTQTPRYLIKTRGQQVTLSCSPISGHRSVSWYQQTPGQGLQFLFEYFSETQRNKGNFPGRFSGRQFSNSRSEMNVSTLELGDSALYLCASSPSGSSYEQYFGPGTRLTVT.

The chain's CDR3 is CASSVTTGKGQETQYF. In DNA form, the CDR3 reads TGTGCCAGCAGCGTCACGACAGGGAAGGGCCAAGAGACCCAGTACTTC. The V call is TRBV9, the J call TRBJ2-5; 7 nucleotides agree with TRBD1. The germline V gene encodes CDR1 SGDLS and CDR2 YYNGEE. The CDR3 is 16 amino acids. V dropped 2 bases and J dropped 1; count of bases not matched to a gene: 8.

V and J are TRBV27 and TRBJ1-1; 11 bases map to TRBD1. The CDR3 length is 14 residues. Losses at the gene ends were 6 bases for V and 3 bases for J; bases not matched to a gene: 3. Germline V gene sequence: CDR1 MNHEY, CDR2 SMNVEV (reference sequence). The CDR3 sequence is CASRAGQGDTEAFF. The DNA for the CDR3 is TGTGCCAGCAGGGCGGGACAGGGGGACACTGAAGCTTTCTTT.

The chain recombines TRBV7-2 with TRBJ2-3, with 10 bases matching TRBD2. V trimming: 3 bases; J trimming: 5 bases; junction bases outside the gene matches: 11. Germline V gene data show CDR1 as SGHTA and CDR2 as FQGNSA. The CDR3 runs 17 residues. The CDR3 DNA follows: TGTGCCAGCAGCTTGGTTAGGACTAGCGGAAATGGAGATACGCAGTATTTT. This encodes CASSLVRTSGNGDTQYF.

The chain carries TRBV7-2 and TRBJ2-1, with 13 bases fitting TRBD2. V shed 2 bases and J 7 bases; nucleotides not matched to a gene: 5. The CDR3 extends over 16 amino acids. Germline V gene lookup returns CDR1 SGHTA and CDR2 FQGNSA. The CDR3: CASSLTSGGARNEQFF. In DNA, the CDR3 is TGTGCCAGCAGCTTAACTAGCGGGGGGGCCCGGAATGAGCAGTTCTTC.

The chain uses TRBV28 and TRBJ2-6; D is undetermined. Per the germline V gene, CDR1 is MDHEN and CDR2 is SYDVKM. The CDR3 covers 14 residues. Trimming took off 9 bases at V and 0 bases at J, with 9 bases between the two ends. The CDR3 bases are TGTGCCAGTCTTCGGGTCTCTGGGGCCAACGTCCTGACTTTC. Its protein product is CASLRVSGANVLTF.

The J gene is TRBJ1-3, the V gene TRBV30; no firm D call. Germline assignment: CDR1 GTSNPN and CDR2 SVGIG (reference sequence). V was pared by 4 bases and J by 1 base, with 5 bases between. The CDR3 sequence is 12 residues long. The DNA of the CDR3 is TGTGCCTGGAAGAAGTCTGGAAACACCATATATTTT. Amino acid sequence: CAWKKSGNTIYF.

The V call is TRBV6-5, the J call TRBJ1-1; TRBD1 aligns across 7 bases. The CDR3 covers 16 residues. Germline-derived CDR1 and CDR2 are MNHEY and SVGAGI. V was pared by 1 base and J by 1 base, with 6 bases of the junction left unmatched. The CDR3 DNA sequence: TGTGCCAGCAGTTACTTGCCCGGGACAGAGAACACTGAAGCTTTCTTT. It is translated as CASSYLPGTENTEAFF.

The V and J genes are TRBV9 and TRBJ2-7; D assignment may be TRBD1 or TRBD2 (6 bases each). Germline V gene sequence: CDR1 SGDLS, CDR2 YYNGEE. Trimming removed 4 bases from V and 3 bases from J, with 26 bases in between. The CDR3 contains 18 residues. CDR3 residues: CASSPQPPRIGGYYEQYF. The CDR3 DNA is TGTGCCAGCAGCCCCCAACCCCCGAGGATAGGGGGGTACTACGAGCAGTACTTC.

V and J are TRBV5-1 and TRBJ1-5; D perhaps matches TRBD1 (5 bases). Germline V gene lookup returns CDR1 SGHRS and CDR2 YFSETQ. Trimming stripped 6 bases from V and 3 bases from J, with 16 bases between. CDR3 length equals 15 residues. The CDR3 sequence: CASTRDGDDNQPQHF. In DNA, the CDR3 is TGCGCCAGCACCAGGGACGGGGATGACAATCAGCCCCAGCATTTT.

The J gene is TRBJ1-1, the V gene TRBV5-1; the D is unclear. CDR1 SGHRS and CDR2 YFSETQ come from the germline V gene. The V end lost 0 bases, the J end lost 7 bases, and 13 bases lay between the germline ends. This CDR3 has 14 residues. The CDR3 DNA sequence: TGCGCCAGCAGCTTGGATCTGGGAGTTATTGAAGCTTTCTTT. The encoded protein is CASSLDLGVIEAFF.

The rearrangement links TRBV28 to TRBJ1-2; D is ambiguous. The CDR3 extends over 11 amino acids. Per germline, CDR1 MDHEN and CDR2 SYDVKM. The CDR3 sequence is CGTLFLDGYTF. DNA of the CDR3: TGTGGTACCCTATTCCTTGACGGCTACACCTTC.

The rearrangement links TRBV5-1 to TRBJ2-3; 8 positions agree with TRBD2. Germline V gene sequence: CDR1 SGHRS, CDR2 YFSETQ. Trimming took 0 bases from V and 6 from J; bases not matched to a gene: 15. CDR3 length: 18 amino acids. This chain's CDR3 is CASSLGPRGASSGDTQYF. In DNA, the CDR3 is TGCGCCAGCAGCTTGGGACCGCGGGGGGCCTCATCTGGGGATACGCAGTATTTT.

This chain connects TRBV10-3 to TRBJ1-1, with D maybe TRBD1 (6 bases). This CDR3 region has 13 residues. The V gene's germline CDR1 is ENHRY and CDR2 SYGVKD. The germline V and J ends were trimmed by 6 bases and 1 base, with 9 bases remaining between them. CDR3 nucleotides: TGTGCCATCAGACAGGGCCCGAACACTGAAGCTTTCTTT. Translated, it gives CAIRQGPNTEAFF.